This entry lists 8 T cell receptor beta chains sequenced from one sample in a study of molecular identifiers for immune sequencing clone quantification. TCRdb redid the calling of the PCR reads with MiXCR, one entry per CDR3 protein. Counted here are 600,000 to 650,000 distinct CDR3 sequences, 15% to 20% occurring once; the ten biggest clones make up 0.85%. The sample comprised naive CD8+ T cells from blood, with Jurkat cell RNA spiked in. Stated subset: FACS-sorted CD8+CD4-CCR7+CD45RA+ naive T cells. The origin of the receptors is a human donor in good health. Some libraries in this study had Jurkat cell RNA spiked in.

The genes are TRBV11-2 and TRBJ2-7; 11 positions match TRBD2. The germline gives CDR1 SGHAT, CDR2 FQNNGV. The CDR3 length is 15 residues. With 5 bases clipped from V and 3 bases from J, the junction kept 6 bases outside the gene matches. The CDR3 reads CASSATSGGDYEQYF. The DNA of the CDR3 is TGTGCCAGCAGCGCAACTAGCGGGGGAGACTACGAGCAGTACTTC.

This clonotype was recorded at least ten times. This chain joins TRBV15 and TRBJ2-4; 9 nucleotides match TRBD1. V lost 3 bases and J lost 6; bases outside the gene matches: 0. The germline V gene has CDR1 LNHNV and CDR2 YYDKDF (reference sequence). The CDR3 extends over 13 amino acids. The CDR3 DNA reads TGTGCCACCAGCAGGGACAGGGGAAACATTCAGTACTTC. As protein: CATSRDRGNIQYF.

This chain uses TRBV13 with TRBJ1-2; D uncertain. Germline V lookup: CDR1 PRHDT, CDR2 FYEKMQ (reference sequence). V lost 5 bases and J lost 2, with 30 bases in between. The CDR3 totals 20 residues. DNA for the CDR3: TGTGCCAGCAGCCATGGATCACTCGTCGGGTCTTTCCCACCCAACTATGGCTACACCTTC. Translation: CASSHGSLVGSFPPNYGYTF.

Notes on this clonotype: One end of the junction is discordant with germline, which a read error may explain. The chain carries TRBV27 and TRBJ1-4, with a possible D match to TRBD1 (6 bases). CDR1 MNHEY and CDR2 SMNVEV come from the germline V gene (reference sequence). The CDR3 has 15 amino acids. The CDR3 sequence: CGSSRFTGLYEKLFF. As DNA, the CDR3 is TGTGGCAGCAGCCGATTCACAGGGTTGTACGAAAAACTGTTTTTT. Full variable domain (missing parts from reference TRBV27 and TRBJ1-4): EAQVTQNPRYLITVTGKKLTVTCSQNMNHEYMSWYRQDPGLGLRQIYYSMNVEVTDKGDVPEGYKVSRKEKRNFPLILESPSPNQTSLYFCGSSRFTGLYEKLFFGSGTQLSVL.

This clonotype was detected ten times or more. The gene calls are TRBV4-3 and TRBJ1-4; D is unclear. The CDR3 consists of 14 residues. Germline V gives CDR1 LGHNA, CDR2 YSLEER. Trimming removed 1 base at V and 8 bases at J, with 11 bases between. The CDR3 DNA sequence: TGCGCCAGCAGCCAAGTTAGTGTGGGGGAAAAACTGTTTTTT. Amino acids: CASSQVSVGEKLFF.

This clonotype was observed many times. This chain connects TRBV5-4 to TRBJ2-3; 11 bases match TRBD1. CDR3 size: 17 residues. Looked up from germline, CDR1 is SGHNT and CDR2 is YYREEE (reference sequence). Germline trimming cut 0 bases from V and 6 bases from J; bases unmatched to any gene: 9. The DNA of the CDR3 is TGTGCCAGCAGCTTGGGGACAGGGGGCTTTTCGGACGATACGCAGTATTTT. Protein product: CASSLGTGGFSDDTQYF.

This clonotype was detected a few times. The genes are TRBV21-1 and TRBJ1-1; the table calls TRBD1, which could not be checked here. TRBV21-1 has pseudogene status. The CDR3 runs to 17 residues. Written as DNA, the CDR3 is TGTGCCAGCGGATGCCAGGGGGCCGCTTTCTCTGTGGCTGAAGCTTTCTTT. This sequence encodes CASGCQGAAFSVAEAFF.

J is TRBJ2-2 and V is TRBV7-6; weak D call: TRBD1 (7 bases). The V end lost 5 bases, the J end lost 0 bases, and 19 bases lay between the germline ends. This CDR3 contains 18 residues. CDR1 and CDR2 (germline): SGHVS, FNYEAQ. As DNA, the CDR3 is TGTGCCAGCAGCCGGTTTGCGGGACAGTTCGCGAACACCGGGGAGCTGTTTTTT. This sequence encodes CASSRFAGQFANTGELFF.